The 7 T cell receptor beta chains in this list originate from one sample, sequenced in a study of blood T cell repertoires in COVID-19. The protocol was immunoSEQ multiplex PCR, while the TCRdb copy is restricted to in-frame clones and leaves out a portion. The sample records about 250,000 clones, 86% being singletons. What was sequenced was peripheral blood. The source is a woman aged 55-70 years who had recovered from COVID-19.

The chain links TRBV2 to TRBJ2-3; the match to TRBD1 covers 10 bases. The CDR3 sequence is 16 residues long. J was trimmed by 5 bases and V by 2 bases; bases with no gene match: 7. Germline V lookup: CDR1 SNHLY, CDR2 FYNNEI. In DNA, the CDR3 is TGTGCCAGCAGTGAAAACCGGGACAGGGGAATAGATACGCAGTATTTT. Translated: CASSENRDRGIDTQYF.

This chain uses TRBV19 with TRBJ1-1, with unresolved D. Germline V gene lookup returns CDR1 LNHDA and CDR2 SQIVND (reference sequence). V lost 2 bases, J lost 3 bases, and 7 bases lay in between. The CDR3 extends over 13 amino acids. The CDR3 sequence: CASSIQRYTEAFF. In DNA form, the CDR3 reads TGTGCCAGTAGTATACAGAGGTACACTGAAGCTTTCTTT.

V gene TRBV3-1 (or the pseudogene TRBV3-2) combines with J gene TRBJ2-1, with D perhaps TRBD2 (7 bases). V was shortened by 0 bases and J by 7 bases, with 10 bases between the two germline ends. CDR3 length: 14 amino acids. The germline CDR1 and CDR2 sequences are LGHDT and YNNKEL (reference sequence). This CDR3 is CASSQDAGANEQFF. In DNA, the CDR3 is TGTGCCAGCAGCCAAGATGCGGGGGCAAATGAGCAGTTCTTC.

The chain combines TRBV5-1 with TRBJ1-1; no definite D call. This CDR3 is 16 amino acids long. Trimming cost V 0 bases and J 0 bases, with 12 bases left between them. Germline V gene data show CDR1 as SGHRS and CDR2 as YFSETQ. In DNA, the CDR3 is TGCGCCAGCAGCTTGGGGATTGGAGTAATGAACACTGAAGCTTTCTTT. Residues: CASSLGIGVMNTEAFF.

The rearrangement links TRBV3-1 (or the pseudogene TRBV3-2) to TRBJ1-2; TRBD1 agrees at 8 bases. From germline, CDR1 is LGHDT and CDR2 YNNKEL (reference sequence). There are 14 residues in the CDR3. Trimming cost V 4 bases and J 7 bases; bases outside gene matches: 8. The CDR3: CASSPGQVSGGYTF. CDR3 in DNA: TGTGCCAGCAGCCCGGGACAGGTCTCGGGTGGCTACACCTTC.

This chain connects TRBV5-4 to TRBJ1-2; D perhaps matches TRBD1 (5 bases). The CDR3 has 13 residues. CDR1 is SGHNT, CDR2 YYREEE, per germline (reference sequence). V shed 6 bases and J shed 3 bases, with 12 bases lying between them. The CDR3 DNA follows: TGTGCCAGCACCACAGGTCTCGACTATGGCTACACCTTC. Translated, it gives CASTTGLDYGYTF.

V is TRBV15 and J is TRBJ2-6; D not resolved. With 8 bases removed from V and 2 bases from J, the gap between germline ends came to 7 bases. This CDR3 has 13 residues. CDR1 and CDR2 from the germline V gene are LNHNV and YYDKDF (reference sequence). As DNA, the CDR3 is TGTGCCACCCGGTTAACTGGGGCCAACGTCCTGACTTTC. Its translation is CATRLTGANVLTF.